This T cell receptor beta chain emerged from a study of blood T cell repertoires in COVID-19. In the study overall: The United States, Italy and Spain were the sources of the acute and convalescent COVID-19 samples. Sources were T cells, B-cell-depleted T cells, or PBMCs; the material itself was cDNA or gDNA.

V was clipped by 4 bases and J by 6 bases; unmatched bases: 11. There are 14 residues in the CDR3. CDR1 and CDR2 from the germline V gene are GTSNPN and SVGIG (reference sequence). Authors' processing steps: Cell counts per sample came from amplifying reference gene primers. Assay used: immunoSEQ multiplex PCR; TCRdb lists only in-frame clones, some missing. V and J calls and clone size follow that table, whereas D and trimming were derived from the DNA. The data contain fewer than 90,000 clones, roughly 86% of them singletons. The receptor's source is an older man with active COVID-19. V and J are TRBV30 and TRBJ2-5; TRBD2 agrees at 7 bases. The specimen was peripheral blood. The CDR3 DNA sequence: TGTGCCTGGACCAGCGCGGCTAGCGGTCAGACCCAGTACTTC. It codes for CAWTSAASGQTQYF.